This T cell receptor beta chain is from a study of OX40 agonist ivuxolimab in advanced cancers. Assay used: immunoSEQ multiplex PCR; TCRdb lists only in-frame clones, some missing. Of approximately 66,000 clones listed, about four fifths are singletons. The CDR3 is 15 amino acids. The receptor comes from an adult with an advanced solid tumor such as melanoma, head and neck, liver or kidney cancer. The chain employs TRBV21-1 and TRBJ2-1; TRBD2 is the table's D call, not checked against the DNA. TRBV21-1 is classified as a pseudogene. The material was CD4+ or CD8+ T cells sorted from blood, obtained in a trial of the OX40 agonist ivuxolimab. As DNA, the CDR3 is TGTGCCAGCAGCAAAGGGGAGAGCTCCTACAATGAGCAGTTCTTC. This translates into CASSKGESSYNEQFF.